This T cell receptor beta chain was captured in a study of T-cell memory formation after mild COVID-19. The study's findings and limits: Day 15 to 85 contracting clones showed balanced CD4/CD8; later expanders leaned CD4+. Certain responding clones were present in pre-infection memory, suggesting participation of cross-reactive memory.

After removal of 0 bases from V and 4 bases from J, the junction contained 10 bases not matched to a gene. In germline, CDR1 is MGHRA, CDR2 YSYEKL. The CDR3 consists of 19 residues. Using constant-segment primers, 5'RACE produced TCR alpha and TCR beta cDNA libraries carrying sample barcodes and UMIs. TCRdb reprocessed the 5' RACE reads via MiXCR and lists one record per CDR3 protein. The repertoire holds about 250,000 distinct CDR3 sequences, roughly 15% seen once, with over 2% in the top ten. Concerning this clonotype itself: Its antigen is currently unknown.

The chain has TRBV4-1 and TRBJ2-1; the match to TRBD1 covers 12 bases. Sequences were obtained from PBMCs or a T cell subset sorted from them (not recorded which). The receptor's source is an adult woman who had mild COVID-19 (a few samples of this study predate the infection). Cell type and time point are not known. CDR3 amino acids: CASSQEGVRDRGRYNEQFF. For the CDR3, the DNA is TGCGCCAGCAGCCAAGAAGGGGTACGGGACAGGGGGCGATACAATGAGCAGTTCTTC.